One and the same sample provided the 14 T cell receptor beta chains below, sequenced in a study of identical twins. TCRdb fed the 5' RACE reads into MiXCR, producing one record per CDR3 protein. The sample includes 500,000 to 600,000 distinct CDR3 sequences, less than 25% seen only once; the top ten take about 0.99%. These sequences were also reported in another study, on T cells expressing NK-cell markers.

Sequencing input: CD4+ T cells sorted from blood. The receptors stem from a woman aged 18-29 years in good health.

J is TRBJ1-5 and V is TRBV5-5; no reliable D call. This CDR3 has 15 residues. V was trimmed by 5 bases and J by 4 bases, leaving 16 bases between them. Looked up from germline, CDR1 is SGHKS and CDR2 is YYEKEE (reference sequence). The CDR3 DNA reads as TGTGCCAGCAGTCTTGGACCCATAGGGAATCAGCCCCAGCATTTT. Encoded protein: CASSLGPIGNQPQHF.

The V call is TRBV12-3 or TRBV12-4, the J call TRBJ2-6, with D possibly being TRBD1 (6 bases). Between the trimmed V and J ends, which lost 7 bases and 0 bases, there was a span of 16 bases. This CDR3 comprises 17 residues. The DNA of the CDR3 is TGTGCCAGCACCACACGACAGGCCTTCTCTGGGGCCAACGTCCTGACTTTC. This translates into CASTTRQAFSGANVLTF.

The CDR3, as DNA: TGTGCCAGCAACTTTCAGGATAGGGGCTACACCTTC. This encodes CASNFQDRGYTF. V is TRBV5-4 and J is TRBJ1-2; the D is unclear. The CDR3 length is 12 residues. Trimming pared 6 bases from V and 8 bases from J, leaving 14 bases between. From germline, CDR1 is SGHNT and CDR2 YYREEE (reference sequence).

At least ten counts were recorded for this clonotype. This chain connects TRBV5-1 to TRBJ2-7; possible D gene TRBD2, 5 bases. V shed 0 bases and J shed 2 bases, with 6 bases lying between them. This CDR3 spans 13 amino acids. Germline V CDR1 and CDR2: SGHRS, YFSETQ. In DNA form, the CDR3 reads TGCGCCAGCAGCTTGGCGGGGACCTACGAGCAGTACTTC. It translates to CASSLAGTYEQYF.

The rearrangement joins TRBV20-1 to TRBJ1-2; TRBD1 is a possible D gene (6 bases). Germline V lookup: CDR1 DFQATT, CDR2 SNEGSKA (reference sequence). CDR3 length equals 15 residues. Trimming removed 0 bases from V and 5 bases from J, with 16 bases in between. Here the CDR3 reads CSARETTQGKYGYTF. The CDR3, as DNA: TGCAGTGCTAGAGAGACGACACAGGGAAAGTATGGCTACACCTTC.

This chain links TRBV9 with TRBJ2-7, with 7 bases lining up with TRBD2. The CDR3 runs 13 residues. The germline V gene encodes CDR1 SGDLS and CDR2 YYNGEE. J lost 5 bases, V lost 1 base, and 3 bases had no gene match. The CDR3 reads CASSVRGRDEQYF. Here the CDR3 DNA reads TGTGCCAGCAGCGTACGAGGGAGGGACGAGCAGTACTTC.

This clonotype has more than one count but fewer than ten. The V gene is TRBV5-6, the J gene TRBJ1-4, with no clear D. V lost 5 bases and J 5 bases, leaving 16 bases between the germline ends. Per the germline V gene, CDR1 is SGHDT and CDR2 is YYEEEE. CDR3 length: 15 residues. The CDR3 coding sequence is TGTGCCAGCAGTTACAGCCCCCAATCAAATGAAAAACTGTTTTTT. Translated, it gives CASSYSPQSNEKLFF.

This chain connects TRBV5-5 to TRBJ1-1, with D unresolved. This CDR3 contains 15 residues. V lost 4 bases and J 0 bases, leaving 13 bases between the germline ends. Germline values: CDR1 SGHKS, CDR2 YYEKEE (reference sequence). CDR3 amino acids: CASSANGRMNTEAFF. The CDR3 DNA follows: TGTGCCAGCAGCGCCAACGGGCGTATGAACACTGAAGCTTTCTTT.

The CDR3 is CASSLVVSGGKTDTQYF. CDR3 nucleotides: TGTGCCAGCAGCTTGGTGGTTAGCGGGGGGAAAACAGATACGCAGTATTTT. The chain recombines TRBV5-6 with TRBJ2-3, with 10 bases that match TRBD2. The CDR3 is made up of 17 amino acids. Germline V lookup: CDR1 SGHDT, CDR2 YYEEEE. Trimming removed 0 bases from V and 3 bases from J; junction bases left unmatched: 7. The complete variable domain, with remaining parts taken from reference TRBV5-6 and TRBJ2-3, reads DAGVTQSPTHLIKTRGQQVTLRCSPKSGHDTVSWYQQALGQGPQFIFQYYEEEERQRGNFPDRFSGHQFPNYSSELNVNALLLGDSALYLCASSLVVSGGKTDTQYFGPGTRLTVL.

This clonotype came up many times. The V call is TRBV5-5, the J call TRBJ2-5; TRBD2 agrees at 8 bases. The CDR3 spans 16 residues. CDR1 is SGHKS, CDR2 YYEKEE, per germline (reference sequence). With V trimmed by 5 bases and J by 0 bases, 9 bases remained unmatched. The DNA of the CDR3 is TGTGCCAGCAGGTTTGGTACGGGAGGGTACCAAGAGACCCAGTACTTC. It yields the protein CASRFGTGGYQETQYF.

The chain uses TRBV5-1 and TRBJ2-7; 8 bases are shared with TRBD1. Germline trimming cut 3 bases from V and 5 bases from J; bases unmatched to any gene: 7. CDR1 is SGHRS and CDR2 is YFSETQ in the germline V gene. The CDR3 is made up of 14 amino acids. The CDR3 is CASSSQGTGDEQYF. The CDR3 nucleotides read TGCGCCAGCAGCTCGCAGGGGACAGGAGACGAGCAGTACTTC.

The gene calls are TRBV6-5 and TRBJ2-7; D not certain. V was clipped by 11 bases and J by 3 bases, with 11 bases between them. CDR3 size: 11 residues. The germline V gene has CDR1 MNHEY and CDR2 SVGAGI. The CDR3 nucleotides are TGTGCCGGTACCTTGGGCTACGAGCAGTACTTC. Translating gives CAGTLGYEQYF.

The chain is built from TRBV7-2 and TRBJ2-1; 7 nucleotides agree with TRBD2. Trimming cost V 1 base and J 10 bases; bases outside gene matches: 7. CDR3 length: 14 residues. Germline CDR1 and CDR2: SGHTA and FQGNSA. The CDR3 spells CASSLGRTRREQFF. CDR3 DNA: TGTGCCAGCAGCTTAGGACGGACTAGACGCGAGCAGTTCTTC. Filled out from reference TRBV7-2 and TRBJ2-1, the complete variable domain reads GAGVSQSPSNKVTEKGKDVELRCDPISGHTALYWYRQSLGQGLEFLIYFQGNSAPDKSGLPSDRFSAERTGGSVSTLTIQRTQQEDSAVYLCASSLGRTRREQFFGPGTRLTVL.

This clonotype was seen more than once but under ten times. The rearrangement uses TRBV15 and TRBJ2-2; 12 bases are a match to TRBD2. The V and J ends lost 6 bases and 5 bases, in that order; junction bases with no gene match: 1. Germline loops: CDR1 LNHNV, CDR2 YYDKDF (reference sequence). This CDR3 is built from 14 residues. The CDR3 coding sequence is TGTGCCACCAGTGGACTAGCGGGGACCGGGGAGCTGTTTTTT. Encoded protein: CATSGLAGTGELFF. The variable domain in full, with the rest retrieved from reference TRBV15 and TRBJ2-2, is DAMVIQNPRYQVTQFGKPVTLSCSQTLNHNVMYWYQQKSSQAPKLLFHYYDKDFNNEADTPDNFQSRRPNTSFCFLDIRSPGLGDTAMYLCATSGLAGTGELFFGEGSRLTVL.